This T cell receptor beta chain was sequenced during a study of cytomegalovirus exposure and HLA in healthy donors. This clone occurred once. As yet, its antigen is unknown. Study-level findings and limits: Specific recognition of CMV antigens was confirmed in vitro for a few chains (all CMV-associated). For cytomegalovirus status, the classifier reportedly gave diagnoses with high specificity and sensitivity.

J lost 5 bases, V lost 3 bases, and 7 bases had no gene match. The germline CDR1 and CDR2 sequences are SEHNR and FQNEAQ (reference sequence). The CDR3 contains 15 residues. Here immunoSEQ multiplex PCR was the method, and the copy in TCRdb shows in-frame clones only, minus some. The sample has tens of thousands of clones; roughly 90% are singletons. This clonotype originated in a woman under 30 in good health and CMV-seronegative. The chain employs TRBV7-9 and TRBJ2-4; 7 nucleotides match TRBD2. The specimen was PBMCs. CDR3 sequence reads: CASSFELARENIQYF. The DNA for the CDR3 is TGTGCCAGCAGCTTTGAACTAGCGAGGGAAAACATTCAGTACTTC.